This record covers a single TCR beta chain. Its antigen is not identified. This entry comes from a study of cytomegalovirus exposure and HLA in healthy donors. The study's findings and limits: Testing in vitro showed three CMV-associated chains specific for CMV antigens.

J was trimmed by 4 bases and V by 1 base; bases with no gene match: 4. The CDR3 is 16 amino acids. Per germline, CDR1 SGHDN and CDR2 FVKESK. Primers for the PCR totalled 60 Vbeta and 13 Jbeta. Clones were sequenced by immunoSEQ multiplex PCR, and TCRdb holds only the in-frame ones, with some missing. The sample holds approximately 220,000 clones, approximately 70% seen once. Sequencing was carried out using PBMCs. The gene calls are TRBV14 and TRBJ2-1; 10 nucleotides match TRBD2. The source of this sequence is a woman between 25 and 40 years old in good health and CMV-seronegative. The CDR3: CASSQALAGVYNEQFF. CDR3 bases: TGTGCCAGCAGCCAAGCCCTAGCGGGAGTTTACAATGAGCAGTTCTTC.